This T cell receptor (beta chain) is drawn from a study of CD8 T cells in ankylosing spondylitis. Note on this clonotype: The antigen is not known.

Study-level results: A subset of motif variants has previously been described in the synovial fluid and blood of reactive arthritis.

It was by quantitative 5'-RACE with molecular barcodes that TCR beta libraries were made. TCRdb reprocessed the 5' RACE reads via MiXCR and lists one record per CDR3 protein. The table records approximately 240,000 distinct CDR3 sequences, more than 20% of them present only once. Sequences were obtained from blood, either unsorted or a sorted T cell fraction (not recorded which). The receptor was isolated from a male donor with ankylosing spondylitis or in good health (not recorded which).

CDR3 nucleotides: TGCAGTGCTCTATGGGGGAGCGAACAAGAGACCCAGTACTTC. This translates into CSALWGSEQETQYF. The chain links TRBV20-1 to TRBJ2-5, with D possibly being TRBD1 or TRBD2 (5 bases each). The CDR3 sequence is 14 residues long. Trimming removed 5 bases at V and 2 bases at J, with 15 bases between. Germline CDR1 reads DFQATT; CDR2 reads SNEGSKA (reference sequence).